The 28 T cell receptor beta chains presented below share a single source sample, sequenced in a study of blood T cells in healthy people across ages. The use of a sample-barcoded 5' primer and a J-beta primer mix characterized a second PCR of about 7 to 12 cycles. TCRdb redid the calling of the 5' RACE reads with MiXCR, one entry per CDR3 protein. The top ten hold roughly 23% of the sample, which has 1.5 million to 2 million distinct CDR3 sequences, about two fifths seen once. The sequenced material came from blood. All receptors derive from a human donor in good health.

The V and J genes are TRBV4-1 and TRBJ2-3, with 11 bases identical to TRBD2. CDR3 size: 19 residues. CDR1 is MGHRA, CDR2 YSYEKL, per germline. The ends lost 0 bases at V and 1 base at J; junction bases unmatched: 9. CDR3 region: CASSQEASGGSLRTDTQYF. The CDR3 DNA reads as TGCGCCAGCAGCCAAGAGGCTAGCGGGGGGTCCCTTCGCACAGATACGCAGTATTTT.

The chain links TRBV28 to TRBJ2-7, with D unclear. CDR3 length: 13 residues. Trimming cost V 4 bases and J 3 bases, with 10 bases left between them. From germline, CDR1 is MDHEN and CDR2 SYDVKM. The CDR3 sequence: CASSWLGNYEQYF. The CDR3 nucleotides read TGTGCCAGCAGTTGGCTTGGGAACTACGAGCAGTACTTC.

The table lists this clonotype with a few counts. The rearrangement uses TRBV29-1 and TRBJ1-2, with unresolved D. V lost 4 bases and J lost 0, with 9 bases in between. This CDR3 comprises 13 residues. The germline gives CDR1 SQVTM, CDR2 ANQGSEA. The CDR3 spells CSVATVANYGYTF. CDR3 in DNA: TGCAGCGTTGCAACAGTCGCTAACTATGGCTACACCTTC.

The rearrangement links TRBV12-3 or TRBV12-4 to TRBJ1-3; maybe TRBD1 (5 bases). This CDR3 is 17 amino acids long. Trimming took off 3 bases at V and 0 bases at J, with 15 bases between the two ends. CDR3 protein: CASSFEGGGLSGNTIYF. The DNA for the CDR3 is TGTGCCAGCAGTTTTGAGGGTGGGGGTCTCTCTGGAAACACCATATATTTT.

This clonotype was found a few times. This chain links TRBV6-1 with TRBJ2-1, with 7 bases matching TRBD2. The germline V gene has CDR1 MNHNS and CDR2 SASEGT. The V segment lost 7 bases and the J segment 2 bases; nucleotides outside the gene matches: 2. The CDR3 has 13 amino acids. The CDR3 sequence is CASKLAAYNEQFF. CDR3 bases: TGTGCCAGCAAGCTAGCGGCCTACAATGAGCAGTTCTTC.

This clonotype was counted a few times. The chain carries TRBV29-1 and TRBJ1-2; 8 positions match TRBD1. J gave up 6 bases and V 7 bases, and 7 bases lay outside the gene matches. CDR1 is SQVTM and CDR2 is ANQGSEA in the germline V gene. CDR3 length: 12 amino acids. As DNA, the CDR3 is TGCAGCGCTGGACAGGGAACGGATGGCTACACCTTC. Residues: CSAGQGTDGYTF.

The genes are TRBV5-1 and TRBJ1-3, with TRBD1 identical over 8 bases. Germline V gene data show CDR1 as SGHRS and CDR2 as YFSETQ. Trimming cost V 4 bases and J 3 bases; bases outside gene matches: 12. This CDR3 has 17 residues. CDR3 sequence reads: CASSPWTGKPFGNTIYF. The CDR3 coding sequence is TGCGCCAGCAGCCCTTGGACAGGGAAGCCTTTTGGAAACACCATATATTTT.

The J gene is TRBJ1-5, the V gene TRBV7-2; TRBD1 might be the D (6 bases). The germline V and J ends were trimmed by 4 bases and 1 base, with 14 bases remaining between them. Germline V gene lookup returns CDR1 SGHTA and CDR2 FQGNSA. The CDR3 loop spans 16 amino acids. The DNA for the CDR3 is TGTGCCAGCAGCTCTCAGGGGTGGGGAAGCAATCAGCCCCAGCATTTT. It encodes CASSSQGWGSNQPQHF.

DNA of the CDR3: TGCGCCAGCAGCCAAGTAGCGGGGAACAATGAGCAGTTCTTC. It specifies CASSQVAGNNEQFF. The chain is built from TRBV4-3 and TRBJ2-1; TRBD2 aligns across 8 bases. Germline values: CDR1 LGHNA, CDR2 YSLEER. The CDR3 is made up of 14 amino acids. V shed 1 base and J 5 bases; nucleotides not matched to a gene: 1.

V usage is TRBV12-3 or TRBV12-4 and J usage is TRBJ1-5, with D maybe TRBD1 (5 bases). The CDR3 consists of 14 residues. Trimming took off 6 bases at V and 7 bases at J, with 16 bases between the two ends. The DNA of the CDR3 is TGTGCCAGCAGCCCCGGACATTCTGGACAGCCCCAGCATTTT. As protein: CASSPGHSGQPQHF.

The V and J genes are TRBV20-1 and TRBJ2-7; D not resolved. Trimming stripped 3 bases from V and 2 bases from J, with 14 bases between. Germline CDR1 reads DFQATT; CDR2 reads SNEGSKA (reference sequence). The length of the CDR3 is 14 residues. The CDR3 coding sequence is TGCAGTGCTAGTGTGGGCAGCGCCACCTACGAGCAGTACTTC. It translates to CSASVGSATYEQYF.

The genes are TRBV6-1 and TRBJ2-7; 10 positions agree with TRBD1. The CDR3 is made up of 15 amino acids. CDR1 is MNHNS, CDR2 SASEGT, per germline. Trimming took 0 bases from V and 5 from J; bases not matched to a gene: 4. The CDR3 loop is CASSEAETGGDEQYF. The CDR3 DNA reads TGTGCCAGCAGTGAAGCGGAGACAGGGGGCGACGAGCAGTACTTC.

The CDR3 region is CASSERLGEPQHF. The CDR3 nucleotides read TGTGCCAGCTCCGAACGTCTGGGAGAGCCCCAGCATTTT. This chain uses TRBV18 with TRBJ1-5, with D unresolved. Trimming cost V 6 bases and J 8 bases, with 14 bases left between them. Germline CDR1 reads KGHSH; CDR2 reads LQKENI. This CDR3 has 13 amino acids. Using reference TRBV18 and TRBJ1-5 for the parts outside the CDR3, the full variable domain is NAGVMQNPRHLVRRRGQEARLRCSPMKGHSHVYWYRQLPEEGLKFMVYLQKENIIDESGMPKERFSAEFPKEGPSILRIQQVVRGDSAAYFCASSERLGEPQHFGDGTRLSIL.

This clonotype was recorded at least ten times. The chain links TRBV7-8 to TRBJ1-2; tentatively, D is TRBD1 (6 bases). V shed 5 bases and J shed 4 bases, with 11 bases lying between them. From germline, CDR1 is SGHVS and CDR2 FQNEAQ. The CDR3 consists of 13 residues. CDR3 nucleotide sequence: TGTGCCAGCAGCCCCCGGGACATCTATGGCTACACCTTC. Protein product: CASSPRDIYGYTF. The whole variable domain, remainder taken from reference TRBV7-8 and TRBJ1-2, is GAGVSQSPRYKVAKRGQDVALRCDPISGHVSLFWYQQALGQGPEFLTYFQNEAQLDKSGLPSDRFFAERPEGSVSTLKIQRTQQEDSAVYLCASSPRDIYGYTFGSGTRLTVV.

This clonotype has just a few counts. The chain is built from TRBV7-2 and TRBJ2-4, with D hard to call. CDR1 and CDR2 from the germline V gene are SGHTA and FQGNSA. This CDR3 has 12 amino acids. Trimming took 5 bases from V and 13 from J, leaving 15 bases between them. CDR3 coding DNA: TGTGCCAGCAGCCGATCCCGGGCAGAGCAGTACTTC. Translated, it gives CASSRSRAEQYF.

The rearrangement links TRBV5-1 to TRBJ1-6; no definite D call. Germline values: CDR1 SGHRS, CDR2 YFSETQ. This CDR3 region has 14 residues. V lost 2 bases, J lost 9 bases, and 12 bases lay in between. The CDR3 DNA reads TGCGCCAGCAGCTTAGTGGACCGGCGTTCACCCCTCCACTTT. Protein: CASSLVDRRSPLHF.

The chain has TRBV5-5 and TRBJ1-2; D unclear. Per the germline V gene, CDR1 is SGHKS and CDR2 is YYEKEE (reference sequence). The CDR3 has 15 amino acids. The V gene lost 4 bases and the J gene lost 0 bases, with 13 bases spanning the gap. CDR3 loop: CASSVTVMTNYGYTF. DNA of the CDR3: TGTGCCAGCAGCGTCACTGTTATGACTAACTATGGCTACACCTTC.

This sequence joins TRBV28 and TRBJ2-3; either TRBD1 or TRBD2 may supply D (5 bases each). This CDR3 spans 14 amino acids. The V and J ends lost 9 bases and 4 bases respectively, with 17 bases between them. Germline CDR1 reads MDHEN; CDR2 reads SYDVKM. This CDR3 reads CASNGTPLSDTQYF. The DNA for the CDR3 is TGTGCCAGTAACGGGACGCCTTTGTCAGATACGCAGTATTTT.

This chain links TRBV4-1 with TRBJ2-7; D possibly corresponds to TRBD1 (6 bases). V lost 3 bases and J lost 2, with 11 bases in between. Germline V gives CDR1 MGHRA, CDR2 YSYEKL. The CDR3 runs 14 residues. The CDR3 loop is CASSHLTGAYEQYF. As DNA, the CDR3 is TGCGCCAGCAGCCACTTGACAGGCGCCTACGAGCAGTACTTC.

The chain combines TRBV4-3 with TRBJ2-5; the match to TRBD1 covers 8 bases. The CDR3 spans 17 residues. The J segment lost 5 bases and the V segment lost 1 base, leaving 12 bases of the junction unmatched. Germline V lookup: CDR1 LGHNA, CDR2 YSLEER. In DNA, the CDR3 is TGCGCCAGCAGCCAAGCAAGGACGGGACAGGTTTTGGAGACCCAGTACTTC. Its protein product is CASSQARTGQVLETQYF.

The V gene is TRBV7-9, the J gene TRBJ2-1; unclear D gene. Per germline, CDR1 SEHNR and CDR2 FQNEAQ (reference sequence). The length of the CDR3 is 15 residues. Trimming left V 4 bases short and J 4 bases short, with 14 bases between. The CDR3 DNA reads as TGTGCCAGCAGCTGGTCCAGTCACCAATACAATGAGCAGTTCTTC. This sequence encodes CASSWSSHQYNEQFF.

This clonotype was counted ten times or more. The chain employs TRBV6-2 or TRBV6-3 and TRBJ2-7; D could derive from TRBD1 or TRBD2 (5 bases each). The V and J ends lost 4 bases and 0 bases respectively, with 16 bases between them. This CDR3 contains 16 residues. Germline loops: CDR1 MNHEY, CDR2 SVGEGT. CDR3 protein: CASSSGATAYSYEQYF. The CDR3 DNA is TGTGCCAGCAGTTCCGGGGCTACAGCTTACTCCTACGAGCAGTACTTC.

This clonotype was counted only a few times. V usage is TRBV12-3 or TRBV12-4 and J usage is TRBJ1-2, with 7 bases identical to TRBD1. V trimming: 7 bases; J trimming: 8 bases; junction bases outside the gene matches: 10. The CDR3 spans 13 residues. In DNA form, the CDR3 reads TGTGCCAGCAACCTGAGACAGGGTGACGGCTACACCTTC. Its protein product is CASNLRQGDGYTF.

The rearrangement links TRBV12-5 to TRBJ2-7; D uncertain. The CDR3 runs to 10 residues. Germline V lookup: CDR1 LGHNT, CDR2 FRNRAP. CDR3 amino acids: CPSCFHEQYF. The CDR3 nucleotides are TGTCCAAGTTGTTTCCACGAGCAGTACTTC. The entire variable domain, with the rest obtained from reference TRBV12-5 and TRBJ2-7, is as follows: DARVTQTPRHKVTEMGQEVTMRCQPILGHNTVFWYRQTMMQGLELLAYFRNRAPLDDSGMPKDRFSAEMPDATLATLKIQPSEPRDSAVYFCPSCFHEQYFGPGTRLTVT.

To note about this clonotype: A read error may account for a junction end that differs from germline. The chain's CDR3 is CANSLRQALSGGYTF. CDR3 sequence (DNA): TGTGCCAACAGCTTACGACAGGCCCTATCGGGTGGCTACACCTTC. This chain connects TRBV5-5 to TRBJ1-2; possible D gene TRBD1, 6 bases. Germline V gene lookup returns CDR1 SGHKS and CDR2 YYEKEE (reference sequence). CDR3 length equals 15 residues.

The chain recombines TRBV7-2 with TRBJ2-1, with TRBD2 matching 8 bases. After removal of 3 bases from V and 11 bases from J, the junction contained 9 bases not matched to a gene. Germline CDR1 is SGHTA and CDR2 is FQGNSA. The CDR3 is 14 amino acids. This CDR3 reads CASSLGPGGDKQFF. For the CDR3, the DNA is TGTGCCAGCAGCTTGGGGCCGGGGGGGGACAAGCAGTTCTTC. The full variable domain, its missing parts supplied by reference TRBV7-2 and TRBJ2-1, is GAGVSQSPSNKVTEKGKDVELRCDPISGHTALYWYRQSLGQGLEFLIYFQGNSAPDKSGLPSDRFSAERTGGSVSTLTIQRTQQEDSAVYLCASSLGPGGDKQFFGPGTRLTVL.

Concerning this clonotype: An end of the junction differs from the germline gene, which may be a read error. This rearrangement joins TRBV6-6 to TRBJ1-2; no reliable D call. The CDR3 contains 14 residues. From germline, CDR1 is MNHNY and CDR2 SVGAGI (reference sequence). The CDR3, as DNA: TGTGCCAGCAGTTATTACGGACGCTTTGATGGCTGCACCTTC. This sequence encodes CASSYYGRFDGCTF.

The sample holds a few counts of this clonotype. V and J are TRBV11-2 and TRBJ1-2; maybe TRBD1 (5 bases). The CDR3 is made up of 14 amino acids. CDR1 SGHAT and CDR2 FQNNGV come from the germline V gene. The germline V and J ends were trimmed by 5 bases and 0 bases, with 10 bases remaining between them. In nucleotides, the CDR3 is TGTGCCAGCAGCGTCGACAGATCTAACTATGGCTACACCTTC. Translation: CASSVDRSNYGYTF.